The source of this T cell receptor beta chain is a study of graft-versus-host responses after intestinal transplantation (dated by TCRdb to about 2021). Describing the broader study: The transplants that recipients received were multivisceral, liver-intestinal, or isolated intestinal. Donor T cell macrochimerism was defined as a peak of at least 4% donor T cells among recipient peripheral blood mononuclear cells. Anti-thymocyte globulin induction was given to all recipients, followed by maintenance tacrolimus and steroids for approximately 3 years. To identify alloreactive clones, pre-transplant mixed lymphocyte reaction products were sequenced and compared with unstimulated pre-transplant donor and recipient T cells. A cohort of 20 to 25 intestinal transplant recipients, including one retransplant, was enrolled, and a few patients lacking pretransplant specimens were excluded. Rather than going through the commercial service, samples from a few later patients were sequenced in-house on an Illumina MiSeq and processed with MiXCR. Bulk TCR-beta CDR3 sequencing was used to track graft-versus-host and host-versus-graft alloreactive T cell clones in the graft, circulation and bone marrow after intestinal transplantation.

To isolate intraepithelial and lamina propria lymphocytes from graft specimens, dithiothreitol, EDTA incubations and collagenase D digestion were used. Bulk TCR-beta sequencing was performed on serial intestinal graft biopsy specimens collected as late as 600 days after transplant. CDR1 and CDR2 are drawn from the germline V gene: MNHEY, SVGAGI. The CDR3 sequence holds 14 residues, the cysteine and phenylalanine included. Only the CDR3 DNA stays, 42 bases, in frame from base 1. V is trimmed back by 10 bases and J by 5 bases, and the junction contains 8 bases that no gene match accounts for. Worth noting for this clone: Its antigen target is currently unknown. Base quality data are lacking; no much larger clone is found one base away.

Library method: the immunoSEQ multiplex PCR assay. High-throughput TCR-beta CDR3 sequencing of genomic DNA from most patients was performed by Adaptive Biotechnologies. The authors' pipeline ran thus. Adaptive's ImmunoSEQ software supplied the TCR sequencing data for 15 to 20 patients, while MiXCR and VDJtools were used to process a few other patients. CDR3 nucleotide sequences shared between donor and recipient were removed because the origin of such sequences could not be assigned. At least 2-fold expansion over unstimulated cells and a minimum CFSE-low frequency of 0.002% (template counts) or 0.001% (read counts) were required for clones to be classified as alloreactive. Clones detected in sequenced pre-transplant spleen, lymph node, or MLR CFSE-low populations of the donor or recipient were defined as mappable. The cumulative frequency of alloreactive clones was calculated as a percentage of all sequences, weighted by copy number. TCRdb's version of the immuneACCESS table is confined to in-frame rearrangements and falls short of the full clone set. An unresolved V gene accounts for under half of the shortfall where checked; the remainder is of unknown origin. V, J and clone size derive from that table, while D and trimming were established from the DNA sequence. For this sample there are roughly 36,000 clones; 87% appear just once. The ten largest clonotypes hold roughly 18% of the sample.

Results the study describes overall, beyond this receptor: GvH clones were detected in recipient bone marrow, and some of these GvH clones were observed earlier in ileal mucosa or blood, consistent with an intestinal mucosal origin. In the allografts of patients with donor T cell macrochimerism, GvH to HvG T cell clonal ratios were high. Early after transplant, peak levels of circulating GvH clones were found to be associated with declines in HvG clones. Conclusions were limited by the relatively low number and heterogeneity of intestinal transplant patients.

The sample consisted of ileum tissue, taken roughly 200 days after intestinal transplant. The TCR was taken from a human patient who received an intestinal transplant, so some T cells may come from the graft donor. The chain employs TRBV6-5 and TRBJ2-1; 10 of the junction bases match TRBD2. The CDR3 reads CATSGTSENNEQFF. The sequence in DNA is TGTGCCACCAGCGGGACTAGCGAAAACAATGAGCAGTTCTTC.